The sequence of this T cell receptor beta chain was determined in a study of blood T cell repertoires in COVID-19. Turning to the study itself: Material from acute and convalescent COVID-19 was sourced from the United States, Italy and Spain. Nucleic acid was either cDNA or gDNA, and it came from T cells, B-cell-depleted T cells, or PBMCs.

In the original processing: Counts of nucleated cells, estimated from reference gene primer amplification, were obtained. Profiling relied on immunoSEQ multiplex PCR, and the TCRdb table lists in-frame clones only, not all of them. Clone size and the V and J calls come from that table; the DNA yielded D and trimming. Of 150,000 to 180,000 clones in the sample, around nine tenths are singletons; the top ten hold around 2.5%. The germline V gene encodes CDR1 LNHDA and CDR2 SQIVND (reference sequence). V was trimmed by 3 bases and J by 7 bases, leaving 10 bases between them. The CDR3 is made up of 13 amino acids.

The V call is TRBV19, the J call TRBJ1-5; perhaps TRBD1 as D (5 bases). Sequencing used peripheral blood. This sequence originates from a woman aged 65 to 85 with acute or convalescent COVID-19. CDR3 in DNA: TGTGCCAGTAGTATGGAGTCAGGGCAGCCCCAGCATTTT. The encoded protein is CASSMESGQPQHF. The complete variable domain, with remaining parts taken from reference TRBV19 and TRBJ1-5, reads DGGITQSPKYLFRKEGQNVTLSCEQNLNHDAMYWYRQDPGQGLRLIYYSQIVNDFQKGDIAEGYSVSREKKESFPLTVTSAQKNPTAFYLCASSMESGQPQHFGDGTRLSIL.